What follows are 31 T cell receptor beta chains derived from one specimen sequenced in a study of monozygotic twins with inflammatory bowel disease. TCRdb reprocessed the 5' RACE reads and stores each CDR3 protein as one record, lacking DNA. Its clone listing holds 300,000 to 400,000 distinct CDR3 sequences. The sample comprised blood. All receptors derive from a human donor with ulcerative colitis or Crohn's disease, or a healthy co-twin of an affected twin (not recorded which).

This chain connects TRBV6-1 to TRBJ2-7; the TRBD2 assignment by TCRdb is unverifiable without DNA. Germline loops: CDR1 MNHNS, CDR2 SASEGT. This CDR3 region has 14 residues. CDR3 loop: CASTQGTRRGEQYF.

V usage is TRBV12-3 or TRBV12-4 and J usage is TRBJ1-5; TCRdb's D call of TRBD1 is untestable without DNA. CDR3 length: 15 amino acids. CDR3 loop: CASSPNLGRPGPQHF.

V is TRBV19 and J is TRBJ2-1. The CDR3 totals 14 residues. Germline CDR1 LNHDA, CDR2 SQIVND (reference sequence). CDR3 loop: CASSIERKYNEQFF. The whole variable domain, remainder taken from reference TRBV19 and TRBJ2-1, is DGGITQSPKYLFRKEGQNVTLSCEQNLNHDAMYWYRQDPGQGLRLIYYSQIVNDFQKGDIAEGYSVSREKKESFPLTVTSAQKNPTAFYLCASSIERKYNEQFFGPGTRLTVL.

The CDR3 is CASSQEGLNYEQYF. The chain uses TRBV3-1 and TRBJ2-7; TCRdb lists TRBD1, though no DNA is available to test this call. Looked up from germline, CDR1 is LGHDT and CDR2 is YNNKEL (reference sequence). The length of the CDR3 is 14 residues.

The chain recombines TRBV2 with TRBJ1-1. The CDR3 is made up of 16 amino acids. The germline CDR1 and CDR2 sequences are SNHLY and FYNNEI. Here the CDR3 reads CASKFMAGAMNTEAFF.

The genes are TRBV20-1 and TRBJ2-7; with no DNA, the TCRdb D assignment of TRBD2 cannot be verified. This CDR3 has 12 residues. Germline V gene data show CDR1 as DFQATT and CDR2 as SNEGSKA (reference sequence). The CDR3 region is CSAQRGYYEQYF.

The chain has TRBV10-3 and TRBJ2-7; TCRdb's assignment of TRBD2 cannot be checked, as there is no DNA. There are 16 residues in the CDR3. The germline V gene has CDR1 ENHRY and CDR2 SYGVKD. This CDR3 reads CAISESGREGSYEQYF.

The chain carries TRBV11-2 and TRBJ1-1. This CDR3 comprises 15 residues. The germline gives CDR1 SGHAT, CDR2 FQNNGV. The CDR3 sequence is CASSLEGGGGTEAFF.

This chain joins TRBV11-2 and TRBJ2-7; TCRdb reports TRBD2, a call that lacks DNA to check it against. This CDR3 spans 16 amino acids. The germline gives CDR1 SGHAT, CDR2 FQNNGV. The CDR3 sequence is CASSFNTGIYSYEQYF.

The chain carries TRBV28 and TRBJ1-2. CDR3 length: 14 residues. The germline V gene has CDR1 MDHEN and CDR2 SYDVKM. This CDR3 is CASGLVGPQDGYTF.

The V gene is TRBV28, the J gene TRBJ2-7; TCRdb's D call of TRBD2 is untestable without DNA. The CDR3 is 16 amino acids. The germline CDR1 and CDR2 sequences are MDHEN and SYDVKM. CDR3 protein: CASSLTLAGGNYEQYF.

V is TRBV11-2 and J is TRBJ1-6; TCRdb's D call, TRBD1, is unchecked because there is no DNA. The CDR3 is 19 amino acids. Germline-derived CDR1 and CDR2 are SGHAT and FQNNGV. The chain's CDR3 is CASSFGRDGQGSYNSPLHF.

This sequence joins TRBV4-1 and TRBJ2-1; the D call from TCRdb, TRBD1, cannot be confirmed without DNA. This CDR3 has 15 residues. Germline V CDR1 and CDR2: MGHRA, YSYEKL. CDR3 sequence reads: CASSQKDRALNEQFF.

The chain combines TRBV10-3 with TRBJ2-1; TCRdb's D gene call, TRBD1, goes unchecked for lack of DNA. Germline CDR1 and CDR2: ENHRY and SYGVKD. This CDR3 contains 12 residues. CDR3 residues: CAISQQGNEQFF.

The chain combines TRBV7-9 with TRBJ2-7. Germline V CDR1 and CDR2: SEHNR, FQNEAQ (reference sequence). The CDR3 totals 13 residues. The CDR3: CASSNTAFNEQYF. Full variable domain (missing parts from reference TRBV7-9 and TRBJ2-7): DTGVSQNPRHKITKRGQNVTFRCDPISEHNRLYWYRQTLGQGPEFLTYFQNEAQLEKSRLLSDRFSAERPKGSFSTLEIQRTEQGDSAMYLCASSNTAFNEQYFGPGTRLTVT.

The rearrangement joins TRBV20-1 to TRBJ2-5; no DNA is available, so the TRBD2 call from TCRdb remains unchecked. This CDR3 is built from 15 residues. In germline, CDR1 is DFQATT, CDR2 SNEGSKA (reference sequence). The CDR3 spells CSAGLSGGAQETQYF.

V is TRBV7-2 and J is TRBJ1-1; TCRdb lists TRBD1, though no DNA is available to test this call. The CDR3 is 16 amino acids. Germline V lookup: CDR1 SGHTA, CDR2 FQGNSA. The CDR3 loop reads CASSPGTGRGNTEAFF. Using reference TRBV7-2 and TRBJ1-1 for the parts outside the CDR3, the full variable domain is GAGVSQSPSNKVTEKGKDVELRCDPISGHTALYWYRQSLGQGLEFLIYFQGNSAPDKSGLPSDRFSAERTGGSVSTLTIQRTQQEDSAVYLCASSPGTGRGNTEAFFGQGTRLTVV.

This rearrangement joins TRBV15 to TRBJ2-1; checking the TCRdb D call of TRBD2 is not possible without DNA. Germline lookup yields CDR1 LNHNV and CDR2 YYDKDF (reference sequence). This CDR3 has 17 residues. CDR3 residues: CATSRVPSGREMGEQFF.

The chain employs TRBV20-1 and TRBJ2-7; TCRdb picks TRBD2, but there is no DNA to check that call. CDR1 DFQATT and CDR2 SNEGSKA come from the germline V gene (reference sequence). This CDR3 comprises 15 residues. The CDR3 is CSADQIAGGGYEQYF.

CDR3 sequence reads: CASSQGREVYTF. The V gene is TRBV4-1, the J gene TRBJ1-2. The CDR3 is made up of 12 amino acids. The germline V gene encodes CDR1 MGHRA and CDR2 YSYEKL.

This chain uses TRBV6-1 with TRBJ2-7; TCRdb's D gene call, TRBD1, goes unchecked for lack of DNA. CDR1 and CDR2 from the germline V gene are MNHNS and SASEGT. The CDR3 runs 13 residues. CDR3 sequence reads: CASRRQGDYEQYF.

Here the CDR3 reads CASSESRIGSSTEAFF. This chain links TRBV10-1 with TRBJ1-1. Per germline, CDR1 WNHNN and CDR2 SYGVQD (reference sequence). The CDR3 loop spans 16 amino acids.

The V gene is TRBV6-1, the J gene TRBJ2-7; checking the TCRdb D call of TRBD1 is not possible without DNA. Germline CDR1 and CDR2: MNHNS and SASEGT. The CDR3 runs 16 residues. The CDR3 spells CASSDWGGRTSYEQYF.

The gene calls are TRBV5-1 and TRBJ2-3; the D call from TCRdb, TRBD2, cannot be confirmed without DNA. Germline lookup yields CDR1 SGHRS and CDR2 YFSETQ. The CDR3 length is 14 residues. The CDR3 is CASSSRAGTDTQYF.

The rearrangement joins TRBV12-3 or TRBV12-4 to TRBJ2-5; with no DNA, the TCRdb D assignment of TRBD1 cannot be verified. The CDR3 is 15 amino acids. This chain's CDR3 is CASSPGTGGRETQYF.

The chain uses TRBV20-1 and TRBJ2-1; TCRdb's D call, TRBD2, is unchecked because there is no DNA. Per germline, CDR1 DFQATT and CDR2 SNEGSKA (reference sequence). This CDR3 has 12 amino acids. This chain's CDR3 is CSALLLANEQFF.

The CDR3 here is CASSLTGSVGDTQYF. The chain recombines TRBV7-6 with TRBJ2-3; TCRdb names TRBD1, which stays unverified in the absence of DNA. There are 15 residues in the CDR3. Germline CDR1 and CDR2: SGHVS and FNYEAQ.

V is TRBV5-5 and J is TRBJ1-6; TCRdb returns TRBD1, unconfirmable since there is no DNA. Germline-derived CDR1 and CDR2 are SGHKS and YYEKEE (reference sequence). CDR3 length: 15 amino acids. The CDR3 here is CASSLGTRRDSPLHF.

The chain carries TRBV20-1 and TRBJ2-7. The germline V gene has CDR1 DFQATT and CDR2 SNEGSKA (reference sequence). This CDR3 has 12 amino acids. The chain's CDR3 is CSARDRAYEQYF.

The rearrangement joins TRBV5-1 to TRBJ2-3; TCRdb's D call of TRBD2 is untestable without DNA. From germline, CDR1 is SGHRS and CDR2 YFSETQ. This CDR3 contains 16 residues. This CDR3 is CASSLDGGTSGDTQYF.

The chain couples TRBV20-1 to TRBJ2-3; TCRdb names TRBD2, which stays unverified in the absence of DNA. In germline, CDR1 is DFQATT, CDR2 SNEGSKA (reference sequence). CDR3 length: 14 amino acids. The CDR3 sequence is CSVSSGRGADTQYF.